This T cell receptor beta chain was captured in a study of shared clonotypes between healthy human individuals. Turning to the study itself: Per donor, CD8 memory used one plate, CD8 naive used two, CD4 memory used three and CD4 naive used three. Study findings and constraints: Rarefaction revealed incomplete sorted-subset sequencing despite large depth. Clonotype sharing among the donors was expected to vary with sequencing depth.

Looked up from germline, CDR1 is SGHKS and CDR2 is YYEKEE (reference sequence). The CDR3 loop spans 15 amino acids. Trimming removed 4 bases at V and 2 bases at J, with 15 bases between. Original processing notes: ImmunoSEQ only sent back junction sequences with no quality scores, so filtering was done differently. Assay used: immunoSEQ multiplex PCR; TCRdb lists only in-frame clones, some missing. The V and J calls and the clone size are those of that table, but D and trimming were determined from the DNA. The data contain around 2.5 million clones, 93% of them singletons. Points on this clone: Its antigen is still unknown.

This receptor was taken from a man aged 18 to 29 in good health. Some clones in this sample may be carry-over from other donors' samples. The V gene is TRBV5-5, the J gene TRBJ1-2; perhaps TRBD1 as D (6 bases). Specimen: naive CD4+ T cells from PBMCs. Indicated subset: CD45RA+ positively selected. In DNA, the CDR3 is TGTGCCAGCAGCCCTTGGACAGAAACAAACTATGGCTACACCTTC. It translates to CASSPWTETNYGYTF.